One TCR beta chain is described in this entry. Its specificity is unknown. This CDR3 contains 15 residues. V lost 6 bases, J lost 1 base, and 7 bases stayed unmatched. Germline V CDR1 and CDR2: SNHLY, FYNNEI. The data stem from a study of T cell responses to AZD1222 COVID-19 vaccine. This table comes from immunoSEQ multiplex PCR, and its TCRdb copy is limited to in-frame clones, with some not included. The sample yields 150,000 to 200,000 clones, 93% seen once. General study results and limits: Baseline serostatus was positive in only a handful of AZD1222 recipients. Clonal diversity was possibly underestimated, and the donors were mostly white British, with more females.

The sample was peripheral blood, taken 28 days after the second AZD1222 dose. This TCR came from an adult who received the AZD1222 COVID-19 vaccine. The V gene is TRBV2, the J gene TRBJ2-5; 8 bases fit TRBD1. CDR3 region: CASRPRTGIQETQYF. In DNA, the CDR3 is TGTGCCAGCAGACCTAGGACAGGGATCCAAGAGACCCAGTACTTC.